This TCR beta chain is drawn from a study of blood T cell repertoires in COVID-19. Study at large: Samples of COVID-19 (acute and convalescent) were obtained from the United States, Italy and Spain.

The table came from immunoSEQ multiplex PCR; TCRdb's copy has only in-frame clones and leaves some out. This sample carries some 160,000 clones, about 83% of them seen once, and the ten largest clones take roughly 19%. Trimming took 5 bases from V and 0 from J, leaving 19 bases between them. There are 17 residues in the CDR3. In germline, CDR1 is MNHEY, CDR2 SMNVEV (reference sequence). The TCR sequence derives from a woman in her seventies who had recovered from COVID-19. The chain uses TRBV27 and TRBJ1-2; D is perhaps TRBD1 (6 bases). Specimen: peripheral blood. For the CDR3, the DNA is TGTGCCAGCAGTCCGAACCCCGGGGACATCCCTAACTATGGCTACACCTTC. Its translation: CASSPNPGDIPNYGYTF.